This T cell receptor beta chain was found in a study of CD8 T cells in ankylosing spondylitis. Study-wide results and caveats: Clones tied to disease were said to be significantly enriched in matched ankylosing spondylitis synovial fluid. Ankylosing spondylitis blood appeared to be characterized by a TCR beta motif of several highly homologous variants. The disease-linked clones had a CD8+ phenotype and low blood frequencies.

5'-RACE, quantitative and with molecular barcodes, yielded the TCR beta libraries. TCRdb re-derived calls from the 5' RACE reads in MiXCR, one entry per CDR3 protein. The sample has around 330,000 distinct CDR3 sequences, about 9.9% seen once. This clonotype was counted many times. The antigen is not known. The CDR3 covers 14 residues. The V gene's germline CDR1 is MNHEY and CDR2 SVGEGT. V shed 7 bases, J shed 7 bases, and the junction held 9 bases outside the gene matches. The sequenced sample was blood, either unsorted or a sorted T cell fraction (not recorded which). The source is a female donor with ankylosing spondylitis or in good health (not recorded which). This sequence joins TRBV6-2 or TRBV6-3 and TRBJ2-1, with 8 bases aligning to TRBD2. CDR3 residues: CASNTGGPLNEQFF. Here the CDR3 DNA reads TGTGCCAGCAATACGGGAGGGCCATTAAATGAGCAGTTCTTC.